The entry below describes one TCR beta chain. TCRdb called the RT-PCR reads again in MiXCR, with one record for every CDR3 protein. Of under 950,000 distinct CDR3 sequences in the sample, about 20% were seen once. The data stem from a study of response to subunit inactivated influenza vaccine. CDR1 and CDR2 from the germline V gene are LNHDA and SQIVND (reference sequence). The CDR3 is 14 amino acids. V gave up 7 bases and J gave up 1 base, with 10 bases separating them. The V gene is TRBV19, the J gene TRBJ2-2; D gene uncertain. This TCR was recovered from a man aged 45-65 years who received an inactivated influenza vaccine. The sample was PBMCs from blood, taken around 5 days after vaccination. CDR3 residues: CASNLPGNTGELFF. The DNA of the CDR3 is TGTGCCAGTAACCTCCCAGGGAACACCGGGGAGCTGTTTTTT.